What follows is one TCR beta chain and its context. Its antigen is still unknown. This entry comes from a study of OX40 agonist ivuxolimab in advanced cancers. Measured with immunoSEQ multiplex PCR; TCRdb has only the in-frame clones, and not every one. The data hold about 79,000 clones, with around 91% observed a single time. From germline, CDR1 is MNHNS and CDR2 SASEGT. V shed 2 bases and J shed 3 bases, with 26 bases lying between them. This CDR3 has 19 residues. Study-level points and caveats: At 0.1 to 3.0 mg/kg and by week 6, clonal expansion occurred in CD4+ and CD8+ blood T cells.

The TCR comes from an adult with an advanced solid tumor such as melanoma, head and neck, liver or kidney cancer. The V and J genes are TRBV6-1 and TRBJ2-7; perhaps TRBD1 as D (6 bases). The source material was CD4+ or CD8+ T cells sorted from blood, sampled in a trial of the OX40 agonist ivuxolimab. CDR3 coding DNA: TGTGCCAGCAGTGAACACGTTGACTACCGGGGTAGGGACAACTACGAGCAGTACTTC. This encodes CASSEHVDYRGRDNYEQYF.